The 31 T cell receptor beta chains reported below all come from one sample, sequenced in a study of T cell changes during pregnancy in multiple sclerosis. The table came from immunoSEQ multiplex PCR; TCRdb's copy has only in-frame clones and leaves some out. The table includes roughly 40,000 clones, around 93% detected once. The sample here was CD4+ T cells from peripheral blood mononuclear cells, taken before pregnancy. The receptors stem from a female donor with multiple sclerosis, enrolled in a pregnancy study.

The chain couples TRBV6-5 to TRBJ2-7; 7 bases fit TRBD1. Germline V gives CDR1 MNHEY, CDR2 SVGAGI. The CDR3 has 15 residues. V lost 6 bases, J lost 2 bases, and 10 bases stayed unmatched. The CDR3 here is CASRFTGALTYEQYF. DNA for the CDR3: TGTGCCAGCAGGTTTACAGGGGCGCTCACCTACGAGCAGTACTTC.

The rearrangement uses TRBV6-5 and TRBJ1-1, with 7 nucleotides matching TRBD1. Looked up from germline, CDR1 is MNHEY and CDR2 is SVGAGI. The CDR3 spans 12 residues. The V gene end was trimmed by 2 bases and the J gene end by 11 bases; junction bases not matched to a gene: 5. The CDR3 bases are TGTGCCAGCAGTTACCGGACAGGTACGGCTTTCTTT. Its protein is CASSYRTGTAFF.

J is TRBJ2-6 and V is TRBV18; D possibly corresponds to TRBD1 (5 bases). V dropped 4 bases and J dropped 4 bases, with 17 bases sitting between them. The CDR3 is 17 amino acids. Germline-derived CDR1 and CDR2 are KGHSH and LQKENI. CDR3 protein: CASSQTQVRAGANVLTF. The CDR3 DNA is TGTGCCAGCTCACAAACACAGGTCCGGGCCGGGGCCAACGTCCTGACTTTC.

The chain has TRBV7-9 and TRBJ2-7, with 7 bases fitting TRBD1. Trimming cost V 5 bases and J 0 bases; bases outside gene matches: 7. The germline V gene encodes CDR1 SEHNR and CDR2 FQNEAQ (reference sequence). The CDR3 runs to 15 residues. In DNA, the CDR3 is TGTGCCAGCAGCGAGGACAGGTCGAGCTCCTACGAGCAGTACTTC. It yields the protein CASSEDRSSSYEQYF. The variable domain in full, completed from reference TRBV7-9 and TRBJ2-7, reads DTGVSQNPRHKITKRGQNVTFRCDPISEHNRLYWYRQTLGQGPEFLTYFQNEAQLEKSRLLSDRFSAERPKGSFSTLEIQRTEQGDSAMYLCASSEDRSSSYEQYFGPGTRLTVT.

This rearrangement joins TRBV30 to TRBJ1-2; possible D gene TRBD1, 6 bases. The germline gives CDR1 GTSNPN, CDR2 SVGIG (reference sequence). V was cut by 8 bases and J by 2 bases, with 15 bases left in between. The CDR3 extends over 13 amino acids. The CDR3: CAAPATGNYGYTF. The CDR3 nucleotides read TGTGCCGCGCCCGCGACAGGCAACTATGGCTACACCTTC.

The CDR3 sequence: CASSLSLRRGGQETQYF. The CDR3 nucleotides read TGTGCCAGCAGCTTGTCACTGCGGCGGGGGGGGCAAGAGACCCAGTACTTC. V usage is TRBV5-4 and J usage is TRBJ2-5, with 9 bases identical to TRBD2. V was clipped by 1 base and J by 2 bases; unmatched bases: 9. There are 17 residues in the CDR3. CDR1 and CDR2 from the germline V gene are SGHNT and YYREEE (reference sequence).

The chain links TRBV7-8 to TRBJ2-4; D might be TRBD1 (7 bases). CDR3 size: 14 residues. Germline CDR1 is SGHVS and CDR2 is FQNEAQ. V dropped 5 bases and J dropped 3 bases, with 11 bases sitting between them. CDR3 protein: CASSRGTVKNIQYF. The CDR3 bases are TGTGCCAGCAGCCGGGGGACAGTCAAAAACATTCAGTACTTC. Together with reference TRBV7-8 and TRBJ2-4, the CDR3 gives the full variable domain: GAGVSQSPRYKVAKRGQDVALRCDPISGHVSLFWYQQALGQGPEFLTYFQNEAQLDKSGLPSDRFFAERPEGSVSTLKIQRTQQEDSAVYLCASSRGTVKNIQYFGAGTRLSVL.

The chain couples TRBV5-6 to TRBJ1-1, with TRBD1 as a possible D gene (6 bases). V gave up 1 base and J gave up 11 bases, with 15 bases separating them. There are 13 residues in the CDR3. In germline, CDR1 is SGHDT, CDR2 YYEEEE. The CDR3 region is CASSLSMGAGAFF. CDR3 sequence (DNA): TGTGCCAGCAGCTTGAGTATGGGGGCTGGGGCTTTCTTT.

The chain is built from TRBV18 and TRBJ1-3, with 10 bases matching TRBD1. The trim removed 0 bases at V and 1 base at J, leaving 6 bases unmatched. In germline, CDR1 is KGHSH, CDR2 LQKENI. CDR3 length: 18 amino acids. The CDR3 spells CASSPPWTGGKSGNTIYF. The CDR3 nucleotides read TGTGCCAGCTCACCACCGTGGACAGGGGGGAAATCTGGAAACACCATATATTTT.

The chain carries TRBV19 and TRBJ1-1, with TRBD1 matching 11 bases. The CDR3 is made up of 17 amino acids. The junction had 13 bases not matched to a gene; V was cut back by 6 bases and J by 4 bases. CDR1 is LNHDA and CDR2 is SQIVND in the germline V gene (reference sequence). The CDR3 nucleotides are TGTGCCAGTAGACCAGATCCCGCCGGGACAGGGGGCACTGAAGCTTTCTTT. Protein: CASRPDPAGTGGTEAFF. Complete variable domain (other parts from reference TRBV19 and TRBJ1-1): DGGITQSPKYLFRKEGQNVTLSCEQNLNHDAMYWYRQDPGQGLRLIYYSQIVNDFQKGDIAEGYSVSREKKESFPLTVTSAQKNPTAFYLCASRPDPAGTGGTEAFFGQGTRLTVV.

The chain joins TRBV27 to TRBJ2-1; TRBD1 agrees at 8 bases. The CDR3 has 13 residues. The junction had 2 bases not matched to a gene; V was cut back by 3 bases and J by 7 bases. Germline V CDR1 and CDR2: MNHEY, SMNVEV (reference sequence). The CDR3 nucleotides are TGTGCCAGCAGTTTGTGGACAGGGAATGAGCAGTTCTTC. Its protein product is CASSLWTGNEQFF.

The chain employs TRBV7-2 and TRBJ1-5; TRBD1 aligns across 10 bases. The CDR3 is made up of 14 amino acids. CDR1 is SGHTA, CDR2 FQGNSA, per germline. The V gene end was trimmed by 8 bases and the J gene end by 4 bases; junction bases not matched to a gene: 5. The CDR3 is CASAWDRGNQPQHF. The CDR3 bases are TGTGCCAGCGCTTGGGACAGGGGTAATCAGCCCCAGCATTTT.

This chain uses TRBV29-1 with TRBJ1-1, with TRBD1 identical over 8 bases. This CDR3 has 14 residues. V trimming: 6 bases; J trimming: 4 bases; junction bases outside the gene matches: 10. Germline V lookup: CDR1 SQVTM, CDR2 ANQGSEA. The CDR3 nucleotides are TGCAGCGTAGGACAGGGCGGAGGGACCACTGAAGCTTTCTTT. Residues: CSVGQGGGTTEAFF. Full variable domain (remainder filled in from reference TRBV29-1 and TRBJ1-1): SAVISQKPSRDICQRGTSLTIQCQVDSQVTMMFWYRQQPGQSLTLIATANQGSEATYESGFVIDKFPISRPNLTFSTLTVSNMSPEDSSIYLCSVGQGGGTTEAFFGQGTRLTVV.

The rearrangement joins TRBV2 to TRBJ2-5; 7 nucleotides agree with TRBD1. The V segment lost 5 bases and the J segment 4 bases; nucleotides outside the gene matches: 13. Per the germline V gene, CDR1 is SNHLY and CDR2 is FYNNEI. This CDR3 region has 16 residues. DNA of the CDR3: TGTGCCAGCAGTCTAAACCCCAGGGGGAACTCAGAGACCCAGTACTTC. Encoded protein: CASSLNPRGNSETQYF.

This clone occurred a few times. The chain carries TRBV4-3 and TRBJ1-1; possibly TRBD1 for D (5 bases). The V end was cut by 4 bases, the J end by 4 bases, with 10 bases between. CDR3 size: 13 residues. Germline-derived CDR1 and CDR2 are LGHNA and YSLEER. The CDR3 region is CASSRRGGTEAFF. The CDR3 DNA sequence: TGCGCCAGCAGCCGGCGGGGCGGCACTGAAGCTTTCTTT.

The chain is built from TRBV9 and TRBJ2-5; 12 bases fit TRBD2. The junction had 3 bases not matched to a gene; V was cut back by 2 bases and J by 1 base. CDR1 SGDLS and CDR2 YYNGEE come from the germline V gene. This CDR3 is built from 16 residues. CDR3 DNA: TGTGCCAGCAGCGTGGCTAGCGGGGGGGTCCAAGAGACCCAGTACTTC. It translates to CASSVASGGVQETQYF.

The rearrangement uses TRBV19 and TRBJ1-2, with 9 bases aligning to TRBD1. Per germline, CDR1 LNHDA and CDR2 SQIVND (reference sequence). This CDR3 has 18 amino acids. V lost 4 bases and J lost 0; bases outside the gene matches: 12. The CDR3 DNA sequence: TGTGCCAGTAGTAACTCCCGGGACAGGGCGCGTACTAACTATGGCTACACCTTC. It translates to CASSNSRDRARTNYGYTF. Full variable domain (remainder filled in from reference TRBV19 and TRBJ1-2): DGGITQSPKYLFRKEGQNVTLSCEQNLNHDAMYWYRQDPGQGLRLIYYSQIVNDFQKGDIAEGYSVSREKKESFPLTVTSAQKNPTAFYLCASSNSRDRARTNYGYTFGSGTRLTVV.

This sequence joins TRBV19 and TRBJ1-5, with 8 bases that match TRBD1. This CDR3 has 16 amino acids. Germline V gives CDR1 LNHDA, CDR2 SQIVND (reference sequence). The junction had 9 bases not matched to a gene; V was cut back by 4 bases and J by 4 bases. The CDR3: CASSTRPRTGNQPQHF. In nucleotides, the CDR3 is TGTGCCAGTAGTACTCGCCCAAGGACAGGGAATCAGCCCCAGCATTTT.

The V and J genes are TRBV19 and TRBJ2-2; 7 bases fit TRBD1. Trimming at V came to 8 bases and at J to 7 bases, leaving 10 bases not matched to a gene. In germline, CDR1 is LNHDA, CDR2 SQIVND (reference sequence). The CDR3 is made up of 14 amino acids. DNA for the CDR3: TGTGCCAGTGAATCAACAGGGGTAGGCGGGGAGCTGTTTTTT. Its protein is CASESTGVGGELFF.

This clone appeared a single time. V usage is TRBV29-1 and J usage is TRBJ2-7, with a weak D call TRBD2 (6 bases). This CDR3 spans 14 amino acids. CDR1 is SQVTM and CDR2 is ANQGSEA in the germline V gene. V was clipped by 4 bases and J by 3 bases, with 16 bases between them. The CDR3 sequence: CSVGGGLGNYEQYF. CDR3 in DNA: TGCAGCGTTGGTGGGGGGTTAGGGAACTACGAGCAGTACTTC.

This clone was found a few times. CDR3 residues: CASSQDGRQGTEAFF. CDR3 coding DNA: TGCGCCAGCAGCCAAGATGGGCGACAAGGCACTGAAGCTTTCTTT. The rearrangement joins TRBV4-3 to TRBJ1-1; D is uncertain. Germline V gives CDR1 LGHNA, CDR2 YSLEER. The CDR3 consists of 15 residues. V shed 0 bases and J shed 4 bases, with 12 bases lying between them.

The V call is TRBV19, the J call TRBJ1-6; the match to TRBD1 covers 8 bases. This CDR3 is built from 16 residues. V lost 6 bases and J lost 7; bases outside the gene matches: 11. Germline V gives CDR1 LNHDA, CDR2 SQIVND (reference sequence). CDR3: CASSPPGRGLNSPLHF. The CDR3 DNA sequence: TGTGCCAGTAGCCCCCCTGGCAGGGGGCTCAATTCACCCCTCCACTTT.

The CDR3 coding sequence is TGTGCCAGCAGTTTTTCAATAGCGGCCTCCTACAATGAGCAGTTCTTC. This gives the protein CASSFSIAASYNEQFF. This rearrangement joins TRBV27 to TRBJ2-1, with D perhaps TRBD2 (6 bases). The CDR3 is 16 amino acids. V lost 3 bases, J lost 0 bases, and 12 bases lay in between. Germline CDR1 reads MNHEY; CDR2 reads SMNVEV (reference sequence).

This clone was observed once. The V call is TRBV18, the J call TRBJ1-4, with 8 bases matching TRBD1. The CDR3 loop spans 16 amino acids. Trimming cost V 4 bases and J 7 bases; bases outside gene matches: 11. Germline V gene sequence: CDR1 KGHSH, CDR2 LQKENI. The DNA of the CDR3 is TGTGCCAGCTCACTCGGACAGGGCCCCCTTGGTGAAAAACTGTTTTTT. Translating gives CASSLGQGPLGEKLFF.

The rearrangement joins TRBV18 to TRBJ1-4, with D perhaps TRBD1 (5 bases). Germline CDR1 and CDR2: KGHSH and LQKENI. Trimming cost V 5 bases and J 5 bases, with 12 bases left between them. CDR3 length equals 14 residues. For the CDR3, the DNA is TGTGCCAGCTCAGTCGTGACAGACAATGAAAAACTGTTTTTT. This codes for CASSVVTDNEKLFF.

The V call is TRBV7-7, the J call TRBJ2-3; 7 bases agree with TRBD2. The CDR3 has 11 residues. Germline-derived CDR1 and CDR2 are SSHAT and FNYEAQ (reference sequence). CDR3 sequence reads: CGGGRADTQYF. The CDR3 DNA reads as TGTGGGGGGGGGAGAGCAGATACGCAGTATTTT. The whole variable domain, filled in from reference TRBV7-7 and TRBJ2-3, reads GAGVSQSPRYKVTKRGQDVTLRCDPISSHATLYWYQQALGQGPEFLTYFNYEAQPDKSGLPSDRFSAERPEGSISTLTIQRTEQRDSAMYRCGGGRADTQYFGPGTRLTVL.

The chain is built from TRBV7-2 and TRBJ1-2; possible D gene TRBD1, 6 bases. CDR1 and CDR2 (germline): SGHTA, FQGNSA. CDR3 length: 12 residues. V was clipped by 5 bases and J by 6 bases, with 10 bases between them. CDR3 bases: TGTGCCAGCAGCCCACAGGGCGATGGCTACACCTTC. Its protein product is CASSPQGDGYTF.

This chain connects TRBV6-5 to TRBJ2-7; 9 nucleotides match TRBD1. With V trimmed by 2 bases and J by 4 bases, 9 bases remained unmatched. Germline V gene sequence: CDR1 MNHEY, CDR2 SVGAGI. This CDR3 has 16 residues. The CDR3 nucleotides are TGTGCCAGCAGTTACGGCCGGGACAGGGCCTTATACGAGCAGTACTTC. Protein sequence: CASSYGRDRALYEQYF.

In this sample, this clone turned up once. V and J are TRBV9 and TRBJ1-6; D possibly corresponds to TRBD1 (6 bases). Between the trimmed V and J ends, which lost 0 bases and 1 base, there was a span of 11 bases. CDR1 and CDR2 (germline): SGDLS, YYNGEE. This CDR3 comprises 17 residues. The CDR3 loop is CASSVEGVWSYNSPLHF. CDR3 coding DNA: TGTGCCAGCAGCGTAGAGGGGGTATGGTCCTATAATTCACCCCTCCACTTT.

The V call is TRBV6-5, the J call TRBJ1-4, with 8 bases that match TRBD1. Germline V gene data show CDR1 as MNHEY and CDR2 as SVGAGI. CDR3 length: 15 amino acids. With 0 bases clipped from V and 5 bases from J, the junction kept 2 bases outside the gene matches. The CDR3 sequence: CASSYSRDRNEKLFF. The CDR3, as DNA: TGTGCCAGCAGTTACTCCCGGGACAGGAATGAAAAACTGTTTTTT.

The chain is built from TRBV19 and TRBJ2-2, with 9 bases fitting TRBD1. The CDR3 is 17 amino acids. Trimming at V came to 6 bases and at J to 6 bases, leaving 14 bases not matched to a gene. In germline, CDR1 is LNHDA, CDR2 SQIVND (reference sequence). The CDR3 here is CASRGTGQGRGSGELFF. The CDR3, as DNA: TGTGCCAGTAGAGGGACGGGACAGGGAAGGGGATCCGGGGAGCTGTTTTTT. Supplemented by reference TRBV19 and TRBJ2-2, the full variable domain reads DGGITQSPKYLFRKEGQNVTLSCEQNLNHDAMYWYRQDPGQGLRLIYYSQIVNDFQKGDIAEGYSVSREKKESFPLTVTSAQKNPTAFYLCASRGTGQGRGSGELFFGEGSRLTVL.